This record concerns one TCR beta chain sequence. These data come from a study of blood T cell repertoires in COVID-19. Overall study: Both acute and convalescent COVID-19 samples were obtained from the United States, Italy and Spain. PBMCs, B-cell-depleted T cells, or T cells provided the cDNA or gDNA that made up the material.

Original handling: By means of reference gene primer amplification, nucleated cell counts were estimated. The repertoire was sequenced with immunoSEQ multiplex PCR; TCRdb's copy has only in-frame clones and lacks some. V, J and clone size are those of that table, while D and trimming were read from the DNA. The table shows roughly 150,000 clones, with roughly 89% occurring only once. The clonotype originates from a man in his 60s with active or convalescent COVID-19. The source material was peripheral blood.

CDR3 nucleotides: TGTGCCAGCAGATCGGGACACGGAAACTATGGCTACACCTTC. Translating it yields CASRSGHGNYGYTF. The chain is built from TRBV5-5 and TRBJ1-2; D perhaps matches TRBD1 (6 bases). The CDR3 spans 14 residues. Trimming took 5 bases from V and 2 from J, leaving 13 bases between them. The germline V gene has CDR1 SGHKS and CDR2 YYEKEE (reference sequence). The entire variable domain, with the rest obtained from reference TRBV5-5 and TRBJ1-2, is as follows: DAGVTQSPTHLIKTRGQQVTLRCSPISGHKSVSWYQQVLGQGPQFIFQYYEKEERGRGNFPDRFSARQFPNYSSELNVNALLLGDSALYLCASRSGHGNYGYTFGSGTRLTVV.